This T cell receptor (beta chain) is drawn from a study of blood T cells in healthy people across ages (dated by TCRdb to the mid-2010s). About the investigation overall: In model experiments, template switching captured about one uniquely barcoded TCR beta cDNA molecule for every two T cells. For two donors (one aged 18 to 30 and one aged 80 or older), the study analyzed two additional independent replicas of 1 million unique cDNA reads from the same blood draw. Age-related changes in TCR beta repertoire diversity were measured in the study by deep sequencing normalized with unique cDNA molecular identifiers. Four age groups were formed from the donors: young (average roughly 16 years), middle-aged (just under 40), aged (about 62) and long-lived (around 82). Donors of different ages were randomly distributed across sequencing lanes to avoid experimental bias.

After removal of 4 bases from V and 3 bases from J, the junction retains 6 bases not matched to a gene. Measured from the cysteine to the phenylalanine, the CDR3 is 16 residues long. Just the 48-base CDR3 DNA is kept, in frame starting at base 1. CDR1 and CDR2 (SGHRS, YFSETQ) derive from the germline V gene. Study-level results and caveats: The long-lived group showed more naive CD4+ T cells, fewer expanded clones and increased TCR diversity than the aged group, suggesting age selection. Conclusive comparison of naive and antigen-experienced compartments was prevented by the profiling of bulk unsorted PBMCs. Estimates of total diversity from one million sequenced T cells were regarded as lower bounds and underestimates. As age increased, observed TCR beta diversity per million T cells dropped in a roughly linear way, and a significant reduction was already evident by age around 41. Donor CMV infection status was unknown, potentially confounding age-related changes in expanded clonotypes. There was a strong correlation between observed TCR beta diversity and the percentage of naive T cells measured by flow cytometry.

The library relied on 5' RACE. The sequencing machine was an Illumina HiSeq 2500. A second PCR of about 6 to 11 cycles was run with a J-beta primer mix and a sample-barcoded 5' primer. A unique molecular identifier was introduced onto each TCR beta cDNA molecule by a template-switch 5' adaptor carrying 12 random nucleotides. Each sample yielded at least 3 million CDR3-containing paired-end reads. All of the RNA was converted into first-strand cDNA using the Mint cDNA synthesis kit, with a TRBC-specific oligonucleotide serving as the primer. Following uracil-DNA glycosylase treatment, a first 18-cycle PCR with universal primers M1SS and BC2_uni_R was performed on all cDNA. The original pipeline was this. Normalization of each sample was performed by random selection of 1 million high-quality reads, each carrying a distinct molecular identifier. Reads with shared molecular identifiers were discarded instead of being binned into consensus sequences. MiTCR, with a Q25 quality threshold and the strictest error-elimination algorithm, was used for CDR3 identification, clonotype clustering and error correction. A nonparametric unseen species model with Euler transformation was used to estimate a lower bound on total TCR beta diversity. Through fastp at Q25 and MiXCR, TCRdb rebuilt clones from the public reads, retaining in-frame beta chains. Duplicate CDR3 protein sequences are folded into a single record with the most common DNA and genes. What appears here as the V and J calls and clone size reflects TCRdb's work, not the paper's. In all, the sample holds under 1 million distinct CDR3 sequences, and approximately 44% of those were seen once. Roughly 19% of the sample rests with the top ten.

Systemically healthy Caucasian individuals from Russia, 39 in total and aged about 6 to 95 years, were included as donors. About 10 milliliters of peripheral blood were drawn from each donor into EDTA-treated Vacutainer tubes. Ficoll-Paque density-gradient centrifugation was used to isolate PBMCs, with at least 6.5 million per sample. Trizol reagent was used to extract total RNA from the PBMCs, yielding at least 6 micrograms per sample. The percentages of naive CD45RAhigh/CD27high T cells were determined by flow cytometry on a PBMC aliquot from every donor. Remarks on this clonotype: Its antigen is not yet known. No base qualities exist here, and no much larger clone lies one base off it.

This sequence originates from a man between 60 and 75 years old in good health. Specimen: blood. The chain is encoded by TRBV5-1 joined to TRBJ2-1, with 11 bases matching TRBD2. The sequenced DNA is TGCGCCAGCAGCCTACCTACTAGCGGGGGCTACAATGAGCAGTTCTTC. This gives the protein CASSLPTSGGYNEQFF.